The next 17 T cell receptor beta chains were all read from a single sample in a study of CD8+ T cells in alopecia areata (dated 2018 in TCRdb). In light of the paper, this sample's time point label describes: baseline before oral tofacitinib. The library was prepared using the immunoSEQ multiplex PCR assay. To provide template for TCR sequencing, every sample had RNA extracted and reverse transcribed into cDNA. Held by TCRdb, this immuneACCESS table contains in-frame sequences only and omits some clones. Under half of the omission traces to an unresolved V gene where checked; the cause of the rest is unknown. Within this sample are 110,000 to 150,000 clones, with roughly 50% of them counted one time only. Around 6.6% of the sample goes to the ten largest clones. The sample consisted of CD4+ T cells sorted from blood, taken at week 0. These receptors all stem from a human donor with alopecia areata.

This clone was detected a few times. This sequence joins TRBV4-1 and TRBJ2-7; D possibly corresponds to TRBD2 (6 bases). The CDR3 extends over 13 amino acids. V lost 1 base, J lost 4 bases, and 8 bases lay in between. Germline assignment: CDR1 MGHRA and CDR2 YSYEKL. In DNA, the CDR3 is TGCGCCAGCAGCCAAGGCGGGACTTACGAGCAGTACTTC. It is translated as CASSQGGTYEQYF.

The rearrangement uses TRBV7-9 and TRBJ1-1; the D is unclear. CDR1 SEHNR and CDR2 FQNEAQ come from the germline V gene (reference sequence). The CDR3 loop spans 11 amino acids. V gave up 5 bases and J gave up 3 bases, with 4 bases separating them. The CDR3 region is CASSPDTEAFF. The CDR3 DNA reads TGTGCCAGCAGCCCCGACACTGAAGCTTTCTTT.

The chain employs TRBV5-6 and TRBJ2-1; 10 bases line up with TRBD1. The CDR3 consists of 16 residues. The junction had 10 bases not matched to a gene; V was cut back by 4 bases and J by 6 bases. Germline CDR1 SGHDT, CDR2 YYEEEE. Written as DNA, the CDR3 is TGTGCCAGCAGCCCCCGGGGGACAGGGGTATCCAATGAGCAGTTCTTC. It specifies CASSPRGTGVSNEQFF. Variable domain in full (rest from reference TRBV5-6 and TRBJ2-1): DAGVTQSPTHLIKTRGQQVTLRCSPKSGHDTVSWYQQALGQGPQFIFQYYEEEERQRGNFPDRFSGHQFPNYSSELNVNALLLGDSALYLCASSPRGTGVSNEQFFGPGTRLTVL.

The gene calls are TRBV15 and TRBJ2-7, with D possibly being TRBD2 (5 bases). Trimming pared 5 bases from V and 4 bases from J, leaving 12 bases between. Germline V lookup: CDR1 LNHNV, CDR2 YYDKDF (reference sequence). CDR3 length: 13 residues. The DNA for the CDR3 is TGTGCCACCAGCTCCCAAGGAGGTTACGAGCAGTACTTC. This encodes CATSSQGGYEQYF. Using reference TRBV15 and TRBJ2-7 for the parts outside the CDR3, the full variable domain is DAMVIQNPRYQVTQFGKPVTLSCSQTLNHNVMYWYQQKSSQAPKLLFHYYDKDFNNEADTPDNFQSRRPNTSFCFLDIRSPGLGDTAMYLCATSSQGGYEQYFGPGTRLTVT.

Here the CDR3 DNA reads TGCGCCAGCAGCATTGGGGAGTCCTACGAGCAGTACTTC. Amino acids: CASSIGESYEQYF. This sequence joins TRBV5-1 and TRBJ2-7, with TRBD2 as a possible D gene (5 bases). Deletions cut 4 bases from V and 1 base from J, with 9 bases between. The CDR3 has 13 amino acids. Germline CDR1 SGHRS, CDR2 YFSETQ.

The chain uses TRBV6-5 and TRBJ2-7, with D possibly matching TRBD1 (7 bases). Germline V gene sequence: CDR1 MNHEY, CDR2 SVGAGI. The CDR3 totals 13 residues. The V and J ends lost 5 bases and 6 bases respectively, with 14 bases between them. This CDR3 is CASSGNRGLEQYF. CDR3 bases: TGTGCCAGCAGTGGGAACAGGGGACTCGAGCAGTACTTC.

J is TRBJ1-1 and V is TRBV6-1; perhaps TRBD1 as D (5 bases). Trimming left V 6 bases short and J 0 bases short, with 11 bases between. The CDR3 totals 14 residues. The germline CDR1 and CDR2 sequences are MNHNS and SASEGT. The CDR3 loop reads CASSPGRMNTEAFF. CDR3 coding DNA: TGTGCCAGCAGCCCGGGACGGATGAACACTGAAGCTTTCTTT.

The genes are TRBV19 and TRBJ2-7; tentative D call: TRBD1 (5 bases). From germline, CDR1 is LNHDA and CDR2 SQIVND (reference sequence). Deletions cut 7 bases from V and 1 base from J, with 14 bases between. The CDR3 is 14 residues long. The CDR3 DNA follows: TGTGCCAGTAAACACAGGTGGGGTTCCTACGAGCAGTACTTC. Amino acid sequence: CASKHRWGSYEQYF.

Only a few counts were recorded for this clone. The genes are TRBV6-5 and TRBJ1-5, with D possibly matching TRBD1 (6 bases). CDR1 and CDR2 from the germline V gene are MNHEY and SVGAGI. The CDR3 covers 15 residues. The ends were cut back, 5 bases at V and 2 bases at J, with 13 bases in the middle. CDR3 DNA sequence: TGTGCCAGCAGTCGCAGGGGTCTGGGCAATCAGCCCCAGCATTTT. Translating gives CASSRRGLGNQPQHF.

J is TRBJ2-3 and V is TRBV6-6; tentatively, D is TRBD2 (5 bases). In germline, CDR1 is MNHNY, CDR2 SVGAGI (reference sequence). The CDR3 consists of 14 residues. The V and J ends lost 0 bases and 2 bases respectively, with 6 bases between them. CDR3 in DNA: TGTGCCAGCAGTTACTCGGACTTCACAGATACGCAGTATTTT. Translating gives CASSYSDFTDTQYF.

This chain joins TRBV30 and TRBJ2-5; 8 positions agree with TRBD1. V lost 5 bases and J lost 4; bases outside the gene matches: 3. This CDR3 region has 12 residues. From germline, CDR1 is GTSNPN and CDR2 SVGIG (reference sequence). The chain's CDR3 is CAWAGTGETQYF. CDR3 DNA sequence: TGTGCCTGGGCCGGGACAGGAGAGACCCAGTACTTC.

V gene TRBV11-2 combines with J gene TRBJ1-5; D not resolved. Germline-derived CDR1 and CDR2 are SGHAT and FQNNGV. The V end was cut by 6 bases, the J end by 3 bases, with 9 bases between. This CDR3 has 13 residues. CDR3 in amino acids: CASSSGINQPQHF. The DNA for the CDR3 is TGTGCCAGCAGTTCGGGGATCAATCAGCCCCAGCATTTT. Complete variable domain (other parts from reference TRBV11-2 and TRBJ1-5): EAGVAQSPRYKIIEKRQSVAFWCNPISGHATLYWYQQILGQGPKLLIQFQNNGVVDDSQLPKDRFSAERLKGVDSTLKIQPAKLEDSAVYLCASSSGINQPQHFGDGTRLSIL.

This clone was observed a handful of times. This rearrangement joins TRBV5-1 to TRBJ2-5, with D perhaps TRBD2 (5 bases). Trimming removed 0 bases at V and 4 bases at J, with 10 bases between. This CDR3 has 14 amino acids. Germline V gene data show CDR1 as SGHRS and CDR2 as YFSETQ. The CDR3 nucleotides are TGCGCCAGCAGCTTGGCATCTAGCCGAGAGACCCAGTACTTC. It specifies CASSLASSRETQYF.

V gene TRBV29-1 combines with J gene TRBJ2-5, with TRBD2 identical over 10 bases. The V gene's germline CDR1 is SQVTM and CDR2 ANQGSEA. This CDR3 is built from 13 residues. The J segment lost 3 bases and the V segment lost 8 bases, leaving 6 bases of the junction unmatched. The CDR3 loop reads CSSSGGSEETQYF. CDR3 DNA sequence: TGCAGCTCTAGCGGGGGATCTGAAGAGACCCAGTACTTC.

V and J are TRBV27 and TRBJ2-2; TRBD2 aligns across 7 bases. The V segment lost 5 bases and the J segment 1 base; nucleotides outside the gene matches: 7. CDR3 length equals 16 residues. In germline, CDR1 is MNHEY, CDR2 SMNVEV (reference sequence). CDR3 amino acids: CASSQNIAGNTGELFF. The CDR3 coding sequence is TGTGCCAGCAGTCAGAACATAGCGGGGAACACCGGGGAGCTGTTTTTT.

This clone was observed once. The chain uses TRBV2 and TRBJ2-1; D unclear. The V and J ends lost 3 bases and 5 bases respectively, with 2 bases between them. The CDR3 consists of 11 residues. CDR1 is SNHLY, CDR2 FYNNEI, per germline. CDR3: CASSENNEQFF. The CDR3 nucleotides are TGTGCCAGCAGTGAGAACAATGAGCAGTTCTTC.

This clone occurred many times. The chain couples TRBV7-3 to TRBJ2-2, with 9 bases lining up with TRBD2. This CDR3 spans 16 amino acids. Germline CDR1 SGHTA, CDR2 FQGTGA. The ends lost 6 bases at V and 4 bases at J; junction bases unmatched: 9. In DNA form, the CDR3 reads TGTGCCAGCAGGAACCTAGCGGGGAGATCCACCGGGGAGCTGTTTTTT. Translating it yields CASRNLAGRSTGELFF.